This T cell receptor (beta chain) was sequenced during a study of CD8 T cells in Susac syndrome. TCR beta from blood CD8+ and CD4+ T cells was sequenced. The multiple sclerosis control cohort comprised treatment-naive individuals presenting with stable or active relapsing-remitting disease. TEMRA cells were enriched by FACS, and CD4+ and CD8+ T cells were negatively isolated. The CDR3 is 14 amino acids. Trimming took 4 bases from V and 2 from J, leaving 10 bases between them. The V gene's germline CDR1 is SGDLS and CDR2 YYNGEE. RNA totalling roughly 0.5 to 1 ug underwent reverse transcription with random hexamers. TCR beta CDR3 was amplified by immunoSEQ multiplex PCR. This amplification extended across 54 Vbeta and 13 Jbeta segments. MiXCR, applied by TCRdb to the immunoSEQ multiplex PCR reads, yields one record per CDR3 protein. This sample has a few hundred thousand distinct CDR3 sequences, with about 93% found just once.

The TCR was taken from a human donor with multiple sclerosis. The J gene is TRBJ2-1, the V gene TRBV9, with unresolved D. Sequencing input: CD8+ T cells from PBMCs. This CDR3 is CASSPPAPYNEQFF. CDR3 nucleotides: TGTGCCAGCAGCCCCCCCGCCCCCTACAATGAGCAGTTCTTC.